This is a list of T cell receptor beta chains from one sample in a study of regulatory T cells in long-lasting Graves disease. Using its own MiXCR run on the multiplex PCR reads, TCRdb lists one record per CDR3 protein. The sample records 700,000 or so distinct CDR3 sequences, around 32% being singletons. The sequencing used peripheral blood mononuclear cells (PBMCs), collected when the disease was refractory, from a patient treated with antithyroid drugs. Receptor source: a female donor with Graves disease. Each CDR3 is given with its conserved first and last residue. A D gene is named only where the DNA matches it firmly. Part of the rows lack a size; the others show once, few, many or a class for expanded clones.

d_gene,v_gene,abundance,j_gene,CDR3nt,CDR3aa
TRBD2,TRBV19,NA,TRBJ2-2,TGTGCCAGTAGTAGACTAGCGGGTGTTCCGAACACCGGGGAGCTGTTTTTT,CASSRLAGVPNTGELFF
TRBD2,TRBV28,NA,TRBJ2-1,TGTGCCATCCTTAGCGGGAGTCATTACAATGAGCAGTTCTTC,CAILSGSHYNEQFF
NA,TRBV2,many,TRBJ1-4,TGTGCCAGCAGTGAATGGGGATCGGAAAAACTGTTTTTT,CASSEWGSEKLFF
NA,TRBV4-1,NA,TRBJ1-2,TGCGCCAGCAGCCATCCCGGTCTAGGGAATGGCTACACCTTC,CASSHPGLGNGYTF
NA,TRBV15,NA,TRBJ1-4,TGTGCCACCAGCAGAGGTAGAGGACAGAATAATGAAAAACTGTTTTTT,CATSRGRGQNNEKLFF
NA,TRBV28,many,TRBJ1-5,TGTGCCAGCAGTTTCATCAGGGGTAGCAATCAGCCCCAGCATTTT,CASSFIRGSNQPQHF
TRBD1,TRBV29-1,few,TRBJ1-1,TGCAGCGCGGTAACAGGGGGCGGGGGCACTGAAGCTTTCTTT,CSAVTGGGGTEAFF
NA,TRBV28,NA,TRBJ1-2,TGTGCCAGCAGTGCTGGGGCAGGTGGGGGCTACACCTTC,CASSAGAGGGYTF
NA,TRBV2,NA,TRBJ1-1,TGTGCCAGCAGCTTATCGCTGTCCATTGGAGCTTTCTTT,CASSLSLSIGAFF
TRBD2,TRBV29-1,NA,TRBJ2-1,TGCAGCGTTGGCCCACTAGCGGGAGGTTCTGAGCAGTTCTTC,CSVGPLAGGSEQFF
NA,TRBV5-1,few,TRBJ2-2,TGCGCCAGCAGCTTGGCTTCCCCCGGGGAGCTGTTTTTT,CASSLASPGELFF
TRBD2,TRBV27,NA,TRBJ2-5,TGTGCCAGCAGTCCGATAGCGGGACATTTTTTTGAGACCCAGTACTTC,CASSPIAGHFFETQYF
NA,TRBV11-2,few,TRBJ2-2,TGTGCCAGCAGCTTTATGGACACCGGGGAGCTGTTTTTT,CASSFMDTGELFF
NA,TRBV5-5,few,TRBJ2-2,TGTGCCAGCAGCTTGGGACCGGGTACCGGGGAGCTGTTTTTT,CASSLGPGTGELFF
NA,TRBV20-1,NA,TRBJ1-1,TGCAGTGCGACCTTGACAGTGGGGACTGAAGCTTTCTTT,CSATLTVGTEAFF
TRBD1,TRBV2,many,TRBJ1-2,TGTGCCAGCCCTTTGGGACAGGGTCTACCTAACTATGGCTACACCTTC,CASPLGQGLPNYGYTF
NA,TRBV9,NA,TRBJ2-2,TGTGCCAGCAGCGCGCCCCGTTTAGGACTTAACACCGGGGAGCTGTTTTTT,CASSAPRLGLNTGELFF
NA,TRBV9,many,TRBJ1-2,TGTGCCAGCAGTGTGCAAGGAAACTATGGCTACACCTTC,CASSVQGNYGYTF
NA,TRBV12-3/TRBV12-4,few,TRBJ1-5,TGTGCCAGCAGCCGGACGAGGGGCAATCAGCCCCAGCATTTT,CASSRTRGNQPQHF
TRBD1,TRBV29-1,NA,TRBJ2-2,TGCAGCGTTGAAGTTTTTCCTACCGGGACAGGGGGCACCGGGGAGCTGTTTTTT,CSVEVFPTGTGGTGELFF
TRBD1,TRBV20-1,NA,TRBJ1-6,TGCAGTGCTGGGACAGGGGGCGGATCACCCCTCCACTTT,CSAGTGGGSPLHF
NA,TRBV29-1,NA,TRBJ1-1,TGCAGCGTTGCACAGGGCACCACTGAAGCTTTCTTT,CSVAQGTTEAFF
NA,TRBV11-2,many,TRBJ1-1,TGTGCCAGCAGCTGGTCCGGGTCGAGGGGCGCTGAAGCTTTCTTT,CASSWSGSRGAEAFF
NA,TRBV10-3,NA,TRBJ2-2,TGTGCCATCAGTGAGATTAGCGCCGGGGAGCTGTTTTTT,CAISEISAGELFF
NA,TRBV9,few,TRBJ1-6,TGTGCCAGCAGCGGATGGGGCGCTGATAATTCACCCCTCCACTTT,CASSGWGADNSPLHF
TRBD1,TRBV12-3/TRBV12-4,many,TRBJ1-1,TGTGCCAGCAGTCCCAGGGGGGTGACTGAAGCTTTCTTT,CASSPRGVTEAFF
NA,TRBV19,NA,TRBJ1-1,TGTGCCAGTAGTATGGGCCGTGGGGGTAACACTGAAGCTTTCTTT,CASSMGRGGNTEAFF